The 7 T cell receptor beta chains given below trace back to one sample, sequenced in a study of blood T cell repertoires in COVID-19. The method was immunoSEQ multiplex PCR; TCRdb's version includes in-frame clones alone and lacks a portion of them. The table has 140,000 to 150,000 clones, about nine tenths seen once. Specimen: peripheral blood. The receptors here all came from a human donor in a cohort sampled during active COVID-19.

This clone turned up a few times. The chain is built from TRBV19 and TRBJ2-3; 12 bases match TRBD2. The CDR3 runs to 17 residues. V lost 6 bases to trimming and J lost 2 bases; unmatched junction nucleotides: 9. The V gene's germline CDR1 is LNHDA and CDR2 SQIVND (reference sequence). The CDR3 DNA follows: TGTGCCAGTAGCCACAGACTAGCGGGGGACCTCACAGATACGCAGTATTTT. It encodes CASSHRLAGDLTDTQYF.

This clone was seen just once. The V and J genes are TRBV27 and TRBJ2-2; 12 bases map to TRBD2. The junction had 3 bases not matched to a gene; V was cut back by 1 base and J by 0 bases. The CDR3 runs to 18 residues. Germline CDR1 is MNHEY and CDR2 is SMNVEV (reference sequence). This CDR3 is CASSLWLAGGPNTGELFF. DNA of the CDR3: TGTGCCAGCAGTTTATGGCTAGCGGGGGGGCCGAACACCGGGGAGCTGTTTTTT.

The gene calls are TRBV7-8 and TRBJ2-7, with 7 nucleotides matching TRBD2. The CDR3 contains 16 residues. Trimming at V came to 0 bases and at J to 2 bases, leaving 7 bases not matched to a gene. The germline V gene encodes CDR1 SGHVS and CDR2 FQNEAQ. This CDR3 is CASSLAGGTGTYEQYF. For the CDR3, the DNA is TGTGCCAGCAGCTTAGCGGGAGGGACCGGGACCTACGAGCAGTACTTC. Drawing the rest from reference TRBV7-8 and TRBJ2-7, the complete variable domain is GAGVSQSPRYKVAKRGQDVALRCDPISGHVSLFWYQQALGQGPEFLTYFQNEAQLDKSGLPSDRFFAERPEGSVSTLKIQRTQQEDSAVYLCASSLAGGTGTYEQYFGPGTRLTVT.

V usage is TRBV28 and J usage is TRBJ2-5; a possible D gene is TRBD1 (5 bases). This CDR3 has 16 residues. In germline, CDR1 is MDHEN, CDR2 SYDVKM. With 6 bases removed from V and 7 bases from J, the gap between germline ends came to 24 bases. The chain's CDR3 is CASSLTADSIRLTQYF. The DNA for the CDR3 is TGTGCCAGCAGCCTCACCGCTGACAGTATTAGGTTGACCCAGTACTTC.

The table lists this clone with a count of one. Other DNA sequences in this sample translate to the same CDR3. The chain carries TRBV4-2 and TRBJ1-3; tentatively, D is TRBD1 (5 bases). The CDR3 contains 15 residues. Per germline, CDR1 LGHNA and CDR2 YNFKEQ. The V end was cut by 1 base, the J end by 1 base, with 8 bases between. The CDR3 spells CASSQGQGSGNTIYF. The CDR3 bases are TGTGCCAGCAGCCAAGGTCAGGGATCTGGAAACACCATATATTTT.

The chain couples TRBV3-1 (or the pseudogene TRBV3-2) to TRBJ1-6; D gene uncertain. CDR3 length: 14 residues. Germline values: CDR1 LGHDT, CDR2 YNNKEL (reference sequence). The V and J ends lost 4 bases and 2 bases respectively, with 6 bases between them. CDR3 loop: CASSPVAYNSPLHF. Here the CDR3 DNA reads TGTGCCAGCAGCCCTGTAGCCTATAATTCACCCCTCCACTTT.

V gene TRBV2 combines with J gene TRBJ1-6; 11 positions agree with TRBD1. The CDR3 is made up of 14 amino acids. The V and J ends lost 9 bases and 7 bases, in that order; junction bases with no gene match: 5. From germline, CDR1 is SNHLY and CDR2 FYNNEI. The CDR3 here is CARGGQGENSPLHF. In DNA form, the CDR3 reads TGTGCCAGAGGGGGACAGGGGGAAAATTCACCCCTCCACTTT.